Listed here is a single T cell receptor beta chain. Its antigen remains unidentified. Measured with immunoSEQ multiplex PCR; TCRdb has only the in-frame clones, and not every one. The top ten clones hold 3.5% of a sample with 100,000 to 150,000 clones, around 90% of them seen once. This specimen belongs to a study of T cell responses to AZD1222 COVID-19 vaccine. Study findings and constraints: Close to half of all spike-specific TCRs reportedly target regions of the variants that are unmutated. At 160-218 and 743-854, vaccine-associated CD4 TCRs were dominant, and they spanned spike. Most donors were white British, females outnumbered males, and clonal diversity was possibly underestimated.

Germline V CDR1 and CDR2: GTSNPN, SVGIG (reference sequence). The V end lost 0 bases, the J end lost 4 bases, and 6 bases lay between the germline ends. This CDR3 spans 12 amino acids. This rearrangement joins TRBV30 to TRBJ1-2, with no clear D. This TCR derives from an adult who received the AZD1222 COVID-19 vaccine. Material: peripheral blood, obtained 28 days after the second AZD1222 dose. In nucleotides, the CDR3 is TGTGCCTGGAGTGTAAGACTCTATGGCTACACCTTC. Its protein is CAWSVRLYGYTF.